Shown below are 27 T cell receptor beta chains from a single sample sequenced in a study of cytomegalovirus exposure and HLA in healthy donors. The PCR contained 60 Vbeta and 13 Jbeta primers. Measured with immunoSEQ multiplex PCR; TCRdb has only the in-frame clones, and not every one. Of 180,000 or so clones listed, approximately 80% were seen once; the top ten hold approximately 0.8%. The sample was PBMCs. These receptors originate from a woman aged 18 to 35 in good health and CMV-seronegative.

V is TRBV28 and J is TRBJ2-3; 10 bases match TRBD2. Per the germline V gene, CDR1 is MDHEN and CDR2 is SYDVKM. J gave up 4 bases and V 1 base, and 14 bases lay outside the gene matches. The CDR3 loop spans 19 amino acids. CDR3 nucleotides: TGTGCCAGCAGTTTATTGGCCCCCGGGGGAGCGGGAGGGGCAGATACGCAGTATTTT. It specifies CASSLLAPGGAGGADTQYF.

This clone occurred a few times. Written as DNA, the CDR3 is TGCAGCGTTGGGCTTTTCCGGGAGTTAGGTGAGCAGTTCTTC. Amino acids: CSVGLFRELGEQFF. This chain links TRBV29-1 with TRBJ2-1; tentatively, D is TRBD2 (6 bases). V was pared by 4 bases and J by 9 bases, with 19 bases between. The CDR3 runs 14 residues. Germline CDR1 reads SQVTM; CDR2 reads ANQGSEA.

The chain is built from TRBV5-5 and TRBJ2-2; no reliable D call. The CDR3 length is 14 residues. CDR1 is SGHKS and CDR2 is YYEKEE in the germline V gene (reference sequence). V lost 4 bases to trimming and J lost 1 base, with 8 bases between them. The CDR3 reads CASSPHLNTGELFF. The CDR3 coding sequence is TGTGCCAGCAGCCCCCACTTGAACACCGGGGAGCTGTTTTTT.

This clone was detected only a few times. V usage is TRBV28 and J usage is TRBJ1-2, with D uncertain. CDR3 size: 15 residues. Germline V gene lookup returns CDR1 MDHEN and CDR2 SYDVKM. V was pared by 3 bases and J by 2 bases, with 13 bases between. CDR3 loop: CASSFGRGRNYGYTF. The CDR3 nucleotides read TGTGCCAGCAGTTTTGGCCGGGGAAGAAACTATGGCTACACCTTC.

The chain couples TRBV5-1 to TRBJ2-7; 11 bases fit TRBD2. V shed 4 bases and J 2 bases; nucleotides not matched to a gene: 11. The CDR3 has 17 residues. The germline gives CDR1 SGHRS, CDR2 YFSETQ. The CDR3 loop is CASSLSDGTSGAYEQYF. CDR3 coding DNA: TGCGCCAGCAGCCTTTCTGATGGGACTAGCGGAGCCTACGAGCAGTACTTC. Full variable domain (missing parts from reference TRBV5-1 and TRBJ2-7): KAGVTQTPRYLIKTRGQQVTLSCSPISGHRSVSWYQQTPGQGLQFLFEYFSETQRNKGNFPGRFSGRQFSNSRSEMNVSTLELGDSALYLCASSLSDGTSGAYEQYFGPGTRLTVT.

The J gene is TRBJ1-2, the V gene TRBV28, with D possibly matching TRBD1 (6 bases). CDR3 size: 13 residues. The V gene's germline CDR1 is MDHEN and CDR2 SYDVKM. Trimming stripped 9 bases from V and 8 bases from J, with 19 bases between. The CDR3 DNA sequence: TGTGCCAGTTTCGGGACACAGTGGACCGGCTACACCTTC. Protein sequence: CASFGTQWTGYTF.

J is TRBJ2-1 and V is TRBV5-1, with 8 bases aligning to TRBD2. The CDR3 is 11 residues long. V lost 2 bases, J lost 14 bases, and 3 bases stayed unmatched. Germline assignment: CDR1 SGHRS and CDR2 YFSETQ. CDR3 in amino acids: CASSFSGKEFF. As DNA, the CDR3 is TGCGCCAGCAGCTTTAGCGGGAAGGAGTTCTTC.

The genes are TRBV28 and TRBJ1-5, with 7 bases aligning to TRBD1. Germline assignment: CDR1 MDHEN and CDR2 SYDVKM. V shed 4 bases, J shed 4 bases, and the junction held 1 base outside the gene matches. This CDR3 has 13 amino acids. Here the CDR3 reads CASSSQGNQPQHF. DNA for the CDR3: TGTGCCAGCAGTTCACAGGGGAATCAGCCCCAGCATTTT. Full variable domain (rest looked up from reference TRBV28 and TRBJ1-5): DVKVTQSSRYLVKRTGEKVFLECVQDMDHENMFWYRQDPGLGLRLIYFSYDVKMKEKGDIPEGYSVSREKKERFSLILESASTNQTSMYLCASSSQGNQPQHFGDGTRLSIL.

This chain links TRBV5-6 with TRBJ1-4; D may be TRBD1 (6 bases). The V end lost 0 bases, the J end lost 8 bases, and 11 bases lay between the germline ends. CDR3 length: 14 amino acids. The germline V gene has CDR1 SGHDT and CDR2 YYEEEE. This CDR3 is CASSLATGNEKLFF. The CDR3 bases are TGTGCCAGCAGCTTGGCCACAGGGAACGAAAAACTGTTTTTT.

The chain joins TRBV5-4 to TRBJ2-5; 8 positions match TRBD1. The germline CDR1 and CDR2 sequences are SGHNT and YYREEE (reference sequence). This CDR3 is 13 amino acids long. The J segment lost 7 bases and the V segment lost 4 bases, leaving 6 bases of the junction unmatched. The CDR3 DNA follows: TGTGCCAGCAGCACAGACAGGGGCGGGACCCAGTACTTC. Translation gives CASSTDRGGTQYF.

The CDR3 sequence: CASSPRGGANTGELFF. The CDR3 region has the DNA TGTGCCAGCTCACCACGAGGCGGGGCGAACACCGGGGAGCTGTTTTTT. The gene calls are TRBV18 and TRBJ2-2, with a tentative D call TRBD2 (6 bases). CDR3 size: 16 residues. Germline CDR1 is KGHSH and CDR2 is LQKENI. V gave up 1 base and J gave up 0 bases, with 9 bases separating them.

CDR3 bases: TGTGCCAGCAGCCAGCCACGGACTAGCGGAAAAGAGACCCAGTACTTC. It specifies CASSQPRTSGKETQYF. The J gene is TRBJ2-5, the V gene TRBV2; TRBD2 aligns across 10 bases. Looked up from germline, CDR1 is SNHLY and CDR2 is FYNNEI. This CDR3 has 16 amino acids. J gave up 3 bases and V 6 bases, and 10 bases lay outside the gene matches.

The rearrangement links TRBV5-1 to TRBJ1-3; no clear D gene. CDR3 length equals 15 residues. V was shortened by 0 bases and J by 4 bases, with 11 bases between the two germline ends. Looked up from germline, CDR1 is SGHRS and CDR2 is YFSETQ. The CDR3 DNA follows: TGCGCCAGCAGCTTGGCGGTCGGGGAAGGAAACACCATATATTTT. This codes for CASSLAVGEGNTIYF.

The rearrangement links TRBV10-3 to TRBJ1-5; 8 bases are a match to TRBD1. CDR3 length: 18 amino acids. The V gene's germline CDR1 is ENHRY and CDR2 SYGVKD. Trimming removed 4 bases from V and 6 bases from J; junction bases left unmatched: 17. Here the CDR3 reads CAISGDRTRSGSGQPQHF. Written as DNA, the CDR3 is TGTGCCATCAGTGGGGACAGGACCCGTTCGGGATCGGGTCAGCCCCAGCATTTT.

The chain links TRBV6-6 to TRBJ1-2, with D tentatively TRBD1 (5 bases). There are 13 residues in the CDR3. CDR1 MNHNY and CDR2 SVGAGI come from the germline V gene (reference sequence). Deletions cut 6 bases from V and 6 bases from J, with 14 bases between. CDR3 nucleotides: TGTGCCAGCAGGGGGGGGATAGGGGATGGCTACACCTTC. Its translation is CASRGGIGDGYTF.

In its sample, this clone was seen a few times. The chain has TRBV4-3 and TRBJ2-1; the match to TRBD2 covers 9 bases. The V gene end was trimmed by 1 base and the J gene end by 7 bases; junction bases not matched to a gene: 8. This CDR3 region has 16 residues. Germline V gene lookup returns CDR1 LGHNA and CDR2 YSLEER. CDR3 residues: CASSQGVAGALNEQFF. The DNA for the CDR3 is TGCGCCAGCAGCCAAGGGGTAGCGGGAGCCTTGAATGAGCAGTTCTTC.

The chain is built from TRBV5-1 and TRBJ1-1; no reliable D call. The CDR3 has 12 amino acids. CDR1 and CDR2 (germline): SGHRS, YFSETQ. Trimming cost V 2 bases and J 10 bases, with 12 bases left between them. The CDR3 sequence: CASSFDGAGAFF. In DNA, the CDR3 is TGCGCCAGCAGCTTCGACGGAGCGGGAGCTTTCTTT. The variable domain in full, with the rest retrieved from reference TRBV5-1 and TRBJ1-1, is KAGVTQTPRYLIKTRGQQVTLSCSPISGHRSVSWYQQTPGQGLQFLFEYFSETQRNKGNFPGRFSGRQFSNSRSEMNVSTLELGDSALYLCASSFDGAGAFFGQGTRLTVV.

The V gene is TRBV4-1, the J gene TRBJ2-2; 11 bases are a match to TRBD2. Unmatched junction bases numbered 5, after V lost 0 bases and J lost 5 bases. CDR1 MGHRA and CDR2 YSYEKL come from the germline V gene. This CDR3 has 17 amino acids. The CDR3 sequence is CASSQDTLAGVTGELFF. The CDR3 DNA is TGCGCCAGCAGCCAAGATACACTAGCGGGAGTTACCGGGGAGCTGTTTTTT.

This chain joins TRBV11-3 and TRBJ2-3; weak D call: TRBD1 (6 bases). Trimming shortened V by 8 bases and J by 3 bases, and 15 bases separated the two germline ends. Germline V gene sequence: CDR1 SGHNT, CDR2 YENEEA. This CDR3 comprises 14 residues. CDR3 in DNA: TGTGCCAGCGGACAGTCCCTGGGAACAGATACGCAGTATTTT. Amino acid sequence: CASGQSLGTDTQYF.

The J gene is TRBJ1-3, the V gene TRBV9; D is perhaps TRBD1 (6 bases). Germline-derived CDR1 and CDR2 are SGDLS and YYNGEE. The germline V and J ends were trimmed by 2 bases and 3 bases, with 12 bases remaining between them. The CDR3 runs to 15 residues. The CDR3 is CASSVGGADGNTIYF. The DNA for the CDR3 is TGTGCCAGCAGCGTGGGGGGGGCAGATGGAAACACCATATATTTT.

This rearrangement joins TRBV13 to TRBJ2-5; weak D call: TRBD1 (6 bases). Per the germline V gene, CDR1 is PRHDT and CDR2 is FYEKMQ (reference sequence). This CDR3 contains 14 residues. V was cut by 4 bases and J by 5 bases, with 14 bases left in between. This CDR3 reads CASSSTGLWETQYF. The CDR3 DNA reads as TGTGCCAGCAGCTCTACAGGGCTGTGGGAGACCCAGTACTTC.

The rearrangement uses TRBV19 and TRBJ2-7; D not certain. Trimming took off 1 base at V and 3 bases at J, with 10 bases between the two ends. From germline, CDR1 is LNHDA and CDR2 SQIVND (reference sequence). The CDR3 runs 14 residues. CDR3 sequence reads: CASSIGPRNYEQYF. CDR3 DNA: TGTGCCAGTAGTATAGGCCCCAGGAACTACGAGCAGTACTTC.

This clone has a single count. The chain uses TRBV13 and TRBJ2-6; 9 bases are shared with TRBD1. CDR1 and CDR2 from the germline V gene are PRHDT and FYEKMQ (reference sequence). The CDR3 is 18 residues long. Germline trimming cut 5 bases from V and 0 bases from J; bases unmatched to any gene: 8. CDR3 DNA sequence: TGTGCCAGCAGCCCTCGGACAGGGGCGCCCTCTGGGGCCAACGTCCTGACTTTC. It specifies CASSPRTGAPSGANVLTF.

The chain combines TRBV18 with TRBJ2-1; perhaps TRBD2 as D (5 bases). This CDR3 comprises 14 residues. Looked up from germline, CDR1 is KGHSH and CDR2 is LQKENI. Trimming took off 3 bases at V and 0 bases at J, with 6 bases between the two ends. CDR3 in amino acids: CASSPGSSYNEQFF. CDR3 DNA: TGTGCCAGCTCACCGGGGAGCTCCTACAATGAGCAGTTCTTC.

The chain carries TRBV6-1 and TRBJ2-5; 8 bases map to TRBD2. The V gene's germline CDR1 is MNHNS and CDR2 SASEGT. The CDR3 sequence is 14 residues long. The ends lost 4 bases at V and 1 base at J; junction bases unmatched: 2. The CDR3 sequence is CASSALAAQETQYF. The CDR3, as DNA: TGTGCCAGCAGTGCACTAGCGGCCCAAGAGACCCAGTACTTC.

This CDR3 is CASRPGFGSGNTIYF. CDR3 DNA: TGTGCCAGCAGGCCCGGGTTTGGCTCTGGAAACACCATATATTTT. The chain employs TRBV6-5 and TRBJ1-3; D is uncertain. This CDR3 has 15 amino acids. Trimming cost V 6 bases and J 0 bases, with 12 bases left between them. The germline V gene has CDR1 MNHEY and CDR2 SVGAGI.

This clone occurred a few times. V gene TRBV6-1 combines with J gene TRBJ1-1; a weak D match, TRBD1 (5 bases). Germline CDR1 and CDR2: MNHNS and SASEGT. V gave up 1 base and J gave up 8 bases, with 11 bases separating them. The CDR3 totals 13 residues. The CDR3 nucleotides read TGTGCCAGCAGTGAAGGTCAGGGAACCGAAGCTTTCTTT. Its translation is CASSEGQGTEAFF.